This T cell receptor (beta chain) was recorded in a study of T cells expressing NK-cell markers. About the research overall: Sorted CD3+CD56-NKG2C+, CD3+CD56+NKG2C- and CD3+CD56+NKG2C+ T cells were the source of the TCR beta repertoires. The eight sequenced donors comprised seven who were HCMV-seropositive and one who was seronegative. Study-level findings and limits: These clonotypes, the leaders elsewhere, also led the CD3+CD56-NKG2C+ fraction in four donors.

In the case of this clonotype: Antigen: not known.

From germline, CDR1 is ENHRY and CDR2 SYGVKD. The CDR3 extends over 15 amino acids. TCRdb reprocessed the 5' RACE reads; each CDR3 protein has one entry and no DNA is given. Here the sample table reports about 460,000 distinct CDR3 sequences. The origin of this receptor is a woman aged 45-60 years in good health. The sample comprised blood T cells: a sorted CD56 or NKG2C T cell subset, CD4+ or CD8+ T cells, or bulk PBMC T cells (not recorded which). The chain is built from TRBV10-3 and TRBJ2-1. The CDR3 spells CAISGRGRSDNEQFF.